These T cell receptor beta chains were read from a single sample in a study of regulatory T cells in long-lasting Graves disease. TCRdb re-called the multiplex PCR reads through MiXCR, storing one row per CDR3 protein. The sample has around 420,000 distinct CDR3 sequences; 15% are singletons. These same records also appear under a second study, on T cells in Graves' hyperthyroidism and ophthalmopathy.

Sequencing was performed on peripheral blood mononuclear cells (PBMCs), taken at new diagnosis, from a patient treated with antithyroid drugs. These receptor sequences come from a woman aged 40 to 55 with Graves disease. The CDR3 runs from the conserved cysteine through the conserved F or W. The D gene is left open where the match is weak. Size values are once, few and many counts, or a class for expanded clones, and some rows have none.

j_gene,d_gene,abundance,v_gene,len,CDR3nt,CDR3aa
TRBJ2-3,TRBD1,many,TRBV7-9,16,TGTGCCAGCAGCTTATTTGGACAGGGTAACACAGATACGCAGTATTTT,CASSLFGQGNTDTQYF
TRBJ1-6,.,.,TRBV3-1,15,TGTGCCGGCAGCCAACGCGCAGGGAGCAATTCACCCCTCCACTTT,CAGSQRAGSNSPLHF
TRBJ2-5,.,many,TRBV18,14,TGTGCCAGCTCACCGGGCGATGGGGGAGAGACCCAGTACTTC,CASSPGDGGETQYF
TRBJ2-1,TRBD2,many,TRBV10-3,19,TGTGCCATCAGTTCGGCTAGCGGGAGAATAGAGGACTCCTACAATGAGCAGTTCTTC,CAISSASGRIEDSYNEQFF
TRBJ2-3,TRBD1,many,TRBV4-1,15,TGCGCCAGCAGCCAGGAGACAGGGGGCACAGATACGCAGTATTTT,CASSQETGGTDTQYF
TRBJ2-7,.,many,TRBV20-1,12,TGCAGTGCTAGCAGCGGAGCATACGAGCAGTACTTC,CSASSGAYEQYF
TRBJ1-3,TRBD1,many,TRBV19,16,TGTGCCAGTAGCCCGACCGGGACAGGGGCTGGAAACACCATATATTTT,CASSPTGTGAGNTIYF
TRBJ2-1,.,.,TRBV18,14,TGTGCCAGCTCACCCGGGTACAGGGCCAATGAGCAGTTCTTC,CASSPGYRANEQFF
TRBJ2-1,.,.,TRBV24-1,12,TGTGCCACCAGTGATCCCGGGAATGAGCAGTTCTTC,CATSDPGNEQFF
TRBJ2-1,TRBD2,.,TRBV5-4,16,TGTGCCAGCAGCCCGGGGGTAGCGGGGTCCTACAATGAGCAGTTCTTC,CASSPGVAGSYNEQFF
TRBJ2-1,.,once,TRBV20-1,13,TGCAGTGCTAGAGCCGAAAGAAGGGCCGAGCAGTTCTTC,CSARAERRAEQFF
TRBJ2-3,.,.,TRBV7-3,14,TGTGCCAGCAGCTTGGACAGATACACAGATACGCAGTATTTT,CASSLDRYTDTQYF
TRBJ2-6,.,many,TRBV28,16,TGTGCCAGTCAGACACCCCAGAGCTCTGGGGCCAACGTCCTGACTTTC,CASQTPQSSGANVLTF
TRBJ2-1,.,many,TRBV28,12,TGTGCCAGCAGTTTTGCGTACTCTGAGCAGTTCTTC,CASSFAYSEQFF
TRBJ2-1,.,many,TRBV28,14,TGTGCCAGCAGTTTCCTATGGGGCTACAATGAGCAGTTCTTC,CASSFLWGYNEQFF
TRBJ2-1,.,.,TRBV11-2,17,TGTGCCAGCAGTATTCTAGTTGAGGCGTTATCCTACAATGAGCAGTTCTTC,CASSILVEALSYNEQFF
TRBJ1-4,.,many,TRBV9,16,TGTGCCAGCAGCGTTAATCGGGACGCGACTAATGAAAAACTGTTTTTT,CASSVNRDATNEKLFF
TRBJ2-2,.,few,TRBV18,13,TGTGCCAGCTCACCACTGAACACCGGGGAGCTGTTTTTT,CASSPLNTGELFF
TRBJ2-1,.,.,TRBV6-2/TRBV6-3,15,TGTGCCAGCAGTTCTCTGGAACAGGGTACAGATGAGCAGTTCTTC,CASSSLEQGTDEQFF
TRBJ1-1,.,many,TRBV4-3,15,TGCGCCAGCAGCCAAGTATCTAGCAGGAACACTGAAGCTTTCTTT,CASSQVSSRNTEAFF